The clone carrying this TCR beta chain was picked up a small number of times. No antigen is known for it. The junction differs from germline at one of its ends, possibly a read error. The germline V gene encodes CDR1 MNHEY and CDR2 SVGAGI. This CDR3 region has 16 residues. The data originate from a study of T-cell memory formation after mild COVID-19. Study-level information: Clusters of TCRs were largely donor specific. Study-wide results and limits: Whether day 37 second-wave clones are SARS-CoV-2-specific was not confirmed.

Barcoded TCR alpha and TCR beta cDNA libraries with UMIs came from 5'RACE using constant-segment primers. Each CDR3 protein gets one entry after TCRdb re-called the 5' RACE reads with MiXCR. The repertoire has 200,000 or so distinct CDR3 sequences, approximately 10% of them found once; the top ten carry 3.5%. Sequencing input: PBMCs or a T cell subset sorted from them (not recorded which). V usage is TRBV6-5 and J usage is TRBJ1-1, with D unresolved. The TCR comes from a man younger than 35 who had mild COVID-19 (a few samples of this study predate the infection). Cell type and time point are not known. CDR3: CASSYRSNGVGTEASF. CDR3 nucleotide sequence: TGTGCCAGCAGTTATCGTTCGAATGGGGTGGGCACTGAAGCTTCCTTT.